The 17 T cell receptor beta chains reported below all come from one sample, sequenced in a study of blood T cells in healthy people across ages. Primers used in a second PCR of roughly 7 to 12 cycles were a sample-barcoded 5' primer and a J-beta primer mix. MiXCR, applied by TCRdb to the 5' RACE reads, yields one record per CDR3 protein. This table has 910,000 or so distinct CDR3 sequences, about 51% appearing once. The sample was blood. Source of these receptors: an older woman in good health.

The chain combines TRBV7-2 with TRBJ2-1; D is unresolved. CDR3 length: 14 residues. Germline V gives CDR1 SGHTA, CDR2 FQGNSA. V was shortened by 3 bases and J by 3 bases, with 9 bases between the two germline ends. DNA for the CDR3: TGTGCCAGCAGCTTTAGTGGGAACTACAATGAGCAGTTCTTC. It encodes CASSFSGNYNEQFF.

The CDR3 is CASSYSSGQGITGELFF. CDR3 DNA: TGTGCCAGCAGTTACTCGTCAGGACAGGGGATCACCGGGGAGCTGTTTTTT. The chain is built from TRBV6-6 and TRBJ2-2, with 9 bases matching TRBD1. J lost 4 bases, V lost 0 bases, and 6 bases had no gene match. Germline V gene data show CDR1 as MNHNY and CDR2 as SVGAGI (reference sequence). CDR3 length equals 17 residues.

This clonotype has only a few counts. V usage is TRBV10-3 and J usage is TRBJ1-6, with D possibly TRBD1 on 6 matching bases. The germline CDR1 and CDR2 sequences are ENHRY and SYGVKD. The V gene lost 10 bases and the J gene lost 8 bases, with 15 bases spanning the gap. The CDR3 covers 13 residues. CDR3 sequence (DNA): TGTGCCACCACAGGGCTGCAGGATTCACCCCTCCACTTT. Translated: CATTGLQDSPLHF.

V usage is TRBV7-2 and J usage is TRBJ1-2; 7 bases align to TRBD1. This CDR3 is 14 amino acids long. In germline, CDR1 is SGHTA, CDR2 FQGNSA. V gave up 8 bases and J gave up 2 bases; unmatched junction bases: 8. CDR3 loop: CASPSTGANYGYTF. CDR3 bases: TGTGCCAGCCCCTCTACAGGGGCCAACTATGGCTACACCTTC.

There are a few counts of this clonotype. The rearrangement links TRBV7-2 to TRBJ2-3, with TRBD2 identical over 10 bases. This CDR3 spans 16 amino acids. The V gene's germline CDR1 is SGHTA and CDR2 FQGNSA. Unmatched junction bases numbered 5, after V lost 1 base and J lost 4 bases. The CDR3 spells CASSLVLSGRSDTQYF. The CDR3 DNA reads as TGTGCCAGCAGCTTAGTTCTTAGCGGGAGGTCAGATACGCAGTATTTT.

This clonotype was counted only a few times. CDR3 loop: CSVEGPLRGSQETQYF. In DNA form, the CDR3 reads TGCAGCGTTGAAGGGCCGTTGCGGGGGTCCCAAGAGACCCAGTACTTC. This sequence joins TRBV29-1 and TRBJ2-5, with TRBD2 matching over 7 bases. This CDR3 is 16 amino acids long. Trimming at V came to 1 base and at J to 1 base, leaving 9 bases not matched to a gene. Germline V gene data show CDR1 as SQVTM and CDR2 as ANQGSEA. The full variable domain, with the rest looked up from reference TRBV29-1 and TRBJ2-5, is SAVISQKPSRDICQRGTSLTIQCQVDSQVTMMFWYRQQPGQSLTLIATANQGSEATYESGFVIDKFPISRPNLTFSTLTVSNMSPEDSSIYLCSVEGPLRGSQETQYFGPGTRLLVL.

The V and J genes are TRBV10-3 and TRBJ2-1; TRBD2 is a possible D gene (5 bases). Deletions cut 4 bases from V and 3 bases from J, with 10 bases between. There are 14 residues in the CDR3. Germline V CDR1 and CDR2: ENHRY, SYGVKD. CDR3 in DNA: TGTGCCATCAGTGTAGGACTTAACTACAATGAGCAGTTCTTC. This encodes CAISVGLNYNEQFF.

The chain is built from TRBV24-1 and TRBJ2-5; D gene unclear. The CDR3 runs to 18 residues. CDR1 is KGHDR and CDR2 is SFDVKD in the germline V gene. V lost 1 base, J lost 1 base, and 18 bases lay in between. CDR3 in amino acids: CATSDFRPLKGSQETQYF. CDR3 in DNA: TGTGCCACCAGTGATTTTAGGCCCTTGAAAGGTTCCCAAGAGACCCAGTACTTC.

The rearrangement joins TRBV30 to TRBJ2-4, with D perhaps matching TRBD1 (6 bases). The end of the DNA is better explained by TRBJ2-7, so the J call may be wrong. This CDR3 region has 15 residues. The germline gives CDR1 GTSNPN, CDR2 SVGIG (reference sequence). The CDR3 nucleotides read TGTGCCTGGAGTCCCCGTTTAACAGGGAACGACGAGCAGTACTTC. It codes for CAWSPRLTGNDEQYF.

This rearrangement joins TRBV20-1 to TRBJ2-7; a possible D gene is TRBD1 (7 bases). Germline V gene sequence: CDR1 DFQATT, CDR2 SNEGSKA (reference sequence). The CDR3 has 15 amino acids. V lost 1 base and J lost 6, with 19 bases in between. DNA of the CDR3: TGCAGTGCTAGAGTGACAGGGAGGCAACGGGGCGAGCAGTACTTC. It specifies CSARVTGRQRGEQYF.

V and J are TRBV5-1 and TRBJ2-1; D may be TRBD1 or TRBD2 (5 bases each). CDR3 length: 15 amino acids. V was cut by 2 bases and J by 7 bases, with 16 bases left in between. Germline V gives CDR1 SGHRS, CDR2 YFSETQ. The CDR3 sequence is CASSLMGTALNEQFF. The DNA for the CDR3 is TGCGCCAGCAGCTTAATGGGGACGGCCCTGAATGAGCAGTTCTTC.

The table lists this clonotype with a few counts. V is TRBV15 and J is TRBJ2-7; either TRBD1 or TRBD2 may fit D (5 bases each). The CDR3 loop spans 13 amino acids. Germline V gene sequence: CDR1 LNHNV, CDR2 YYDKDF (reference sequence). V was pared by 0 bases and J by 7 bases, with 10 bases between. This CDR3 is CATSRDREGEQYF. The CDR3 DNA is TGTGCCACCAGCAGAGATCGTGAGGGGGAGCAGTACTTC.

The CDR3 here is CASSNRLSSEQYF. CDR3 DNA: TGTGCCAGCAGTAACAGGCTCTCGTCCGAGCAGTACTTC. The chain is built from TRBV12-3 or TRBV12-4 and TRBJ2-5; weak D call: TRBD1 (5 bases). Judging by the DNA end, TRBJ2-7 fits better; the J call may be wrong. The CDR3 consists of 13 residues.

This sequence joins TRBV2 and TRBJ2-1, with TRBD1 matching over 7 bases. V trimming: 8 bases; J trimming: 1 base; junction bases outside the gene matches: 8. The CDR3 totals 15 residues. The germline V gene encodes CDR1 SNHLY and CDR2 FYNNEI. The CDR3 loop reads CASGWDRRSYNEQFF. In DNA, the CDR3 is TGTGCCAGCGGCTGGGACAGACGATCCTACAATGAGCAGTTCTTC.

The J gene is TRBJ2-1, the V gene TRBV12-3 or TRBV12-4; D uncertain. The CDR3 spans 12 residues. V dropped 7 bases and J dropped 10 bases, with 14 bases sitting between them. The CDR3 sequence: CASTHPWEEQFF. The DNA of the CDR3 is TGTGCCAGCACTCATCCTTGGGAAGAGCAGTTCTTC.

This clonotype was seen a handful of times. CDR3 nucleotide sequence: TGTGCCAGCAGCGTATCCAGGATACCCTACGAGCAGTACTTC. This codes for CASSVSRIPYEQYF. The rearrangement joins TRBV9 to TRBJ2-7; D remains ambiguous. The length of the CDR3 is 14 residues. V was cut by 1 base and J by 2 bases, with 10 bases left in between. Germline-derived CDR1 and CDR2 are SGDLS and YYNGEE.

This clonotype was seen only a few times. The rearrangement uses TRBV29-1 and TRBJ2-5; D not resolved. This CDR3 has 14 residues. Trimming removed 4 bases from V and 1 base from J, with 13 bases in between. Germline V gene data show CDR1 as SQVTM and CDR2 as ANQGSEA. CDR3 in DNA: TGCAGCGTTGTACCCCCGGGCCTCCAAGAGACCCAGTACTTC. Translated: CSVVPPGLQETQYF.